This T cell receptor beta chain was sequenced in a study of OX40 agonist ivuxolimab in advanced cancers. Profiling relied on immunoSEQ multiplex PCR, and the TCRdb table lists in-frame clones only, not all of them. The table has tens of thousands of clones, 86% seen once. Trimming took 4 bases from V and 3 from J; bases not matched to a gene: 6. Germline CDR1 is LGHNA and CDR2 is YNFKEQ. This CDR3 has 16 residues. The genes are TRBV4-2 and TRBJ2-1; 10 nucleotides align to TRBD2. The TCR sequence derives from an adult with an advanced solid tumor such as melanoma, head and neck, liver or kidney cancer. The source was CD4+ or CD8+ T cells sorted from blood, collected in a trial of the OX40 agonist ivuxolimab. The CDR3 nucleotides read TGTGCCAGCAGCCCTCGACTAGCGGGCTTCTACAATGAGCAGTTCTTC. This sequence encodes CASSPRLAGFYNEQFF.